A selection of T cell receptor beta chains follows, all from one sample in a study of blood T cell repertoires in COVID-19. TCRdb's table, derived via immunoSEQ multiplex PCR, lists solely in-frame clones and lacks some. The sample has some 270,000 clones, approximately 83% seen once. The sequencing sample was made of peripheral blood. All receptors derive from a woman between 65 and 79 years old with acute or convalescent COVID-19. Both conserved end residues are part of each CDR3. The D gene is left open where the match is weak. The size entry is marked missing in some rows and otherwise reads once, few, many or a size class.

v_gene,d_gene,abundance,j_gene,CDR3aa,CDR3nt
TRBV11-2,TRBD2,.,TRBJ2-7,CASSSALGAGGIHEQYF,TGTGCCAGCAGCTCCGCCCTGGGGGCGGGGGGTATCCACGAGCAGTACTTC
TRBV12-5,.,.,TRBJ1-3,CASGLGAKGNTIYF,TGTGCTAGTGGTTTGGGGGCCAAGGGAAACACCATATATTTT
TRBV5-1,.,few,TRBJ1-2,CASSLSPGGAEGYTF,TGCGCCAGCAGCTTGTCCCCGGGAGGGGCCGAGGGCTACACCTTC
TRBV6-4,.,.,TRBJ1-2,CASSDGRGHGYTF,TGTGCCAGCAGTGACGGTAGAGGGCATGGCTACACCTTC
TRBV2,TRBD1,.,TRBJ2-3,CASSRDRGADTQYF,TGTGCCAGCAGTAGGGACAGGGGGGCAGATACGCAGTATTTT
TRBV2,.,.,TRBJ2-3,CASKRRDTQYF,TGTGCCAGCAAGCGGAGAGATACGCAGTATTTT
TRBV7-9,.,.,TRBJ2-4,CASSLRGGDIQYF,TGTGCCAGCAGCTTAAGGGGGGGTGACATTCAGTACTTC
TRBV6-6,.,.,TRBJ1-6,CASTNHGSSYNSPLHF,TGTGCCAGCACCAACCACGGGAGCTCCTATAATTCACCCCTCCACTTT
TRBV27,TRBD1,.,TRBJ1-6,CASWTRDSNSPLHF,TGTGCCAGCTGGACCCGGGACAGTAATTCACCCCTCCACTTT
TRBV2,TRBD2,.,TRBJ2-3,CASTSGVTDTQYF,TGTGCCAGCACAAGCGGGGTAACAGATACGCAGTATTTT
TRBV2,TRBD1,.,TRBJ1-4,CASSAGGLWEKLFF,TGTGCCAGCAGCGCAGGGGGTCTTTGGGAAAAACTGTTTTTT
TRBV5-1,.,.,TRBJ1-1,CASSPYPQGMNTEAFF,TGCGCCAGCAGCCCGTACCCACAGGGAATGAACACTGAAGCTTTCTTT
TRBV5-1,.,few,TRBJ1-1,CASTRGGNTEAFF,TGCGCCAGTACGAGAGGAGGGAACACTGAAGCTTTCTTT
TRBV7-9,.,few,TRBJ1-2,CASSLQGFRGYTF,TGTGCCAGCAGCTTACAGGGGTTTAGGGGCTACACCTTC
TRBV5-1,.,once,TRBJ2-7,CASSLDPGRRGEQYF,TGCGCCAGCAGCTTGGACCCAGGGCGCCGTGGCGAGCAGTACTTC
TRBV28,TRBD1,.,TRBJ2-7,CASMGAQGAYEQYF,TGTGCCAGCATGGGTGCGCAGGGGGCCTACGAGCAGTACTTC
TRBV12-3/TRBV12-4,TRBD1,.,TRBJ1-6,CASRTTGNSPLHF,TGTGCCTCTCGAACGACAGGGAATTCACCCCTCCACTTT
TRBV27,.,.,TRBJ1-1,CASSTGLYTEAFF,TGTGCCAGCAGTACGGGACTGTACACTGAAGCTTTCTTT
TRBV9,.,.,TRBJ1-3,CASSAGTASGNTIYF,TGTGCCAGCAGCGCCGGGACTGCCTCTGGAAACACCATATATTTT